Listed below are T cell receptor beta chains from one sample, sequenced in a study of blood T cell repertoires in COVID-19. Sequenced by immunoSEQ multiplex PCR; TCRdb stores in-frame clones only, minus some. This table has around 150,000 clones, 85% appearing once. Sequencing was carried out using peripheral blood. These receptors originate from a human donor with acute or convalescent COVID-19. The donor label of this sample is uncertain. The CDR3 runs from the conserved cysteine through the conserved F or W. A D gene is named only where the DNA matches it firmly. Part of the rows lack a size; the others show once, few, many or a class for expanded clones.

J,D,size,V,CDR3,DNA
TRBJ1-5,NA,NA,TRBV5-1,CASSLDGGDGQPQHF,TGCGCCAGCAGCTTGGATGGGGGGGATGGTCAGCCCCAGCATTTT
TRBJ1-6,NA,NA,TRBV23-1,CASSQSSSGARCGGNSPLHF,TGCGCCAGCAGTCAATCGTCCTCCGGTGCCCGGTGCGGGGGGAATTCACCCCTCCACTTT
TRBJ2-7,NA,NA,TRBV3-1/TRBV3-2,CASSQLRYEQYF,TGTGCCAGCAGCCAATTGCGTTACGAGCAGTACTTC
TRBJ2-3,TRBD2,NA,TRBV6-4,CASSEQASGGADTQYF,TGTGCCAGCAGTGAGCAGGCTAGCGGGGGGGCAGATACGCAGTATTTT
TRBJ1-2,NA,few,TRBV19,CASKAGATVSYTF,TGTGCCAGTAAGGCGGGGGCGACAGTGAGCTACACCTTC
TRBJ1-3,NA,NA,TRBV11-2,CASSLESSRNTIYF,TGTGCCAGCAGCTTAGAGAGTAGTAGAAACACCATATATTTT
TRBJ2-7,NA,NA,TRBV9,CASSVGHSYEQYF,TGTGCCAGCAGCGTGGGACACTCCTACGAGCAGTACTTC
TRBJ2-3,TRBD2,NA,TRBV7-3,CASSSGLASTDTQYF,TGTGCCAGCAGCTCCGGACTAGCTAGCACAGATACGCAGTATTTT
TRBJ2-7,TRBD2,once,TRBV27,CASSLGSGVSYEQYF,TGTGCCAGCAGTTTAGGTAGCGGGGTCTCCTACGAGCAGTACTTC
TRBJ2-5,TRBD2,NA,TRBV2,CVPLRGVQETQYF,TGTGTCCCACTGCGGGGGGTTCAAGAGACCCAGTACTTC
TRBJ1-1,TRBD1,NA,TRBV27,CASSFPGGEAFF,TGTGCCAGCAGTTTCCCAGGGGGCGAAGCTTTCTTT
TRBJ1-3,TRBD1,NA,TRBV24-1,CATSEFPPGQGFGNTIYF,TGTGCCACCAGTGAGTTTCCTCCGGGACAGGGCTTTGGAAACACCATATATTTT
TRBJ2-5,TRBD1,NA,TRBV5-1,CASSSTGDKETQYF,TGCGCCAGCAGCTCGACAGGGGACAAAGAGACCCAGTACTTC
TRBJ1-5,NA,NA,TRBV29-1,CSVGHNSNQPQHF,TGCAGCGTTGGACACAATAGCAATCAGCCCCAGCATTTT
TRBJ1-1,TRBD1,few,TRBV2,CASSERQGGNTEAFF,TGTGCCAGCAGTGAAAGACAGGGCGGGAACACTGAAGCTTTCTTT
TRBJ1-1,TRBD1,NA,TRBV18,CASSHLGQMNTEAFF,TGTGCCAGCTCACACCTGGGACAGATGAACACTGAAGCTTTCTTT
TRBJ2-3,NA,NA,TRBV6-1,CASSEYPGTDTQYF,TGTGCCAGCAGTGAATATCCAGGCACAGATACGCAGTATTTT
TRBJ1-2,NA,NA,TRBV5-5,CASSFQGGPVSYGYTF,TGTGCCAGCAGCTTCCAGGGCGGTCCCGTGAGCTATGGCTACACCTTC
TRBJ2-3,TRBD2,NA,TRBV4-2,CASSQVTSGGRDTQYF,TGTGCCAGCAGCCAAGTGACTAGCGGGGGCCGAGATACGCAGTATTTT
TRBJ1-1,TRBD1,once,TRBV11-3,CASSLGDRVLGAFF,TGTGCCAGCAGCTTGGGCGACAGGGTCCTGGGGGCTTTCTTT
TRBJ1-1,TRBD1,once,TRBV7-8,CASSLEGQGRKTEAFF,TGTGCCAGCAGCTTAGAGGGACAGGGACGAAAAACTGAAGCTTTCTTT
TRBJ1-2,TRBD1,NA,TRBV6-4,CASSVGGGRVDGYTF,TGTGCCAGCAGTGTTGGAGGGGGCAGGGTGGATGGCTACACCTTC
TRBJ2-1,NA,NA,TRBV7-3,CASSLNAGKIYNEQFF,TGTGCCAGCAGCTTAAACGCCGGGAAGATCTACAATGAGCAGTTCTTC
TRBJ2-7,TRBD1,NA,TRBV3-1/TRBV3-2,CASSRRTGVSYEQYF,TGTGCCAGCAGCCGTAGAACAGGGGTCTCCTACGAGCAGTACTTC
TRBJ2-1,NA,NA,TRBV20-1,CSASSPQGGEQFF,TGCAGTGCTAGTTCCCCCCAAGGAGGTGAGCAGTTCTTC
TRBJ2-7,TRBD1,few,TRBV6-2/TRBV6-3,CASSPVDRGSSYEQYF,TGTGCCAGCAGCCCTGTAGACAGGGGAAGCTCCTACGAGCAGTACTTC